A selection of T cell receptor beta chains follows, all from one sample in a study of blood T cell repertoires in COVID-19. Assay: immunoSEQ multiplex PCR; the TCRdb copy retains only in-frame clones and omits some. The sample consists of some 200,000 clones, about four fifths of them appearing once. Sequencing used PBMCs or T cells enriched from blood (not recorded which). These receptor sequences come from a woman in her thirties or forties with acute COVID-19. The CDR3 runs from the conserved cysteine through the conserved F or W. D genes are given only for firm matches. Some rows have no size entry. The others give once, few or many, or a class for an expanded clone.

>NA|NA|TRBV15|14|TRBJ2-2
TGTGCCACCAGCAGAGAGGTGGGGCGAGGGGAGCTGTTTTTT
CATSREVGRGELFF
>NA|once|TRBV3-1/TRBV3-2|14|TRBJ1-2
TGTGCCAGCAGTCAAGAGGGTACAGGTAGAGTCTACACCTTC
CASSQEGTGRVYTF
>NA|NA|TRBV19|14|TRBJ1-6
TGTGCCAGTAGACTACAGGGTCGGAATTCACCCCTCCACTTT
CASRLQGRNSPLHF
>NA|few|TRBV27|15|TRBJ2-3
TGTGCCAGCAGTTGGGTGTCGGGGAGCACAGATACGCAGTATTTT
CASSWVSGSTDTQYF
>TRBD2|NA|TRBV4-2|16|TRBJ2-1
TGTGCCAGCAGCCAGGAGCGGGGGGGTACCTACAATGAGCAGTTCTTC
CASSQERGGTYNEQFF
>NA|NA|TRBV23-1|14|TRBJ2-7
TGCGCCAGCAGTCAATCAAATTCTACCTACGAGCAGTACTTC
CASSQSNSTYEQYF
>NA|NA|TRBV15|14|TRBJ2-1
TGTGCCACCAGCAGAGATCCAGTTTACAATGAGCAGTTCTTC
CATSRDPVYNEQFF
>NA|NA|TRBV28|15|TRBJ2-6
TGTGCCAGCAGTTTATCGGTAGCTGGGGCCAACGTCCTGACTTTC
CASSLSVAGANVLTF
>NA|NA|TRBV9|14|TRBJ1-1
TGTGCCAGCAGCCCTCGCCACGGGAACACTGAAGCTTTCTTT
CASSPRHGNTEAFF
>TRBD2|NA|TRBV27|14|TRBJ2-2
TGTGCCAGCAGGAGAGCGGGAGGGCCCGGGGAGCTGTTTTTT
CASRRAGGPGELFF
>TRBD1|NA|TRBV7-3|17|TRBJ2-3
TGTGCCAGCAGCTTAAGTCCGGGACAGGGGCCCCAGGGGACGCAGTATTTT
CASSLSPGQGPQGTQYF
>NA|NA|TRBV30|12|TRBJ1-2
TGTGCCTGGAGCATGGCCAGCTATGGCTACACCTTC
CAWSMASYGYTF
>NA|NA|TRBV27|15|TRBJ1-5
TGTGCCAGCAGTGCCCTTGCAGGCCACCTTCAGCCCCAGCATTTT
CASSALAGHLQPQHF
>TRBD1|NA|TRBV30|14|TRBJ1-6
TGTGCCTGGAGTGACGGGACAGTCCATTCACCCCTCCACTTT
CAWSDGTVHSPLHF
>NA|NA|TRBV10-1|16|TRBJ2-1
TGCGCCAGCAGTGAGTCGAAGGGTGTAGGGGTAGATGAGCAGTTCTTC
CASSESKGVGVDEQFF
>NA|NA|TRBV27|14|TRBJ1-2
TGTGCCAGCAGTTTGACAAAGGCTAACTATGGCTACACCTTC
CASSLTKANYGYTF
>NA|NA|TRBV10-3|14|TRBJ2-3
TGTGCCTCCGGGGGGCCAACTAGCACAGATACGCAGTATTTT
CASGGPTSTDTQYF
>TRBD2|NA|TRBV7-2|17|TRBJ2-1
TGTGCCAGCAGCTTTTCCCTACTAGCGGCACGGGCCGGTGAGCAGTTCTTC
CASSFSLLAARAGEQFF
>TRBD1|NA|TRBV9|16|TRBJ1-4
TGTGCCAGCAGCCCCCGTCCGGGACAGGGGAATGAAAAACTGTTTTTT
CASSPRPGQGNEKLFF
>TRBD2|NA|TRBV27|14|TRBJ2-4
TGTGCCAGCAGTTTAGCGGGAGGAGGAAACATTCAGTACTTC
CASSLAGGGNIQYF
>NA|NA|TRBV21-1|17|TRBJ2-7
TGTGCCAGCAGCAAAGGGGACAGGGAAATTACCGTAATGTCGCAGTACTTC
CASSKGDREITVMSQYF
>NA|NA|TRBV28|14|TRBJ1-4
TGTGCCAGCATCTCGGCAGGGGTTAATGAAAAACTGTTTTTT
CASISAGVNEKLFF
>NA|NA|TRBV6-5|16|TRBJ2-7
TGTGCCAGCAGTTACTCGAGGAGCGGGCGAAAAGGGGAGCAGTACTTC
CASSYSRSGRKGEQYF
>NA|NA|TRBV24-1|16|TRBJ1-6
TGTGCCACCAGTGACAAGATGGCAGGCCCTAATTCACCCCTCCACTTT
CATSDKMAGPNSPLHF
>TRBD1|NA|TRBV2|16|TRBJ1-2
TGTGCCAGCAGTCCGATTGGGACAGGGAGGGCAGGTGGCTACACCTTC
CASSPIGTGRAGGYTF
>TRBD1|NA|TRBV2|13|TRBJ1-4
TGTGCCAGCAGTGAAGCGGACAGGGGTAGACTGTTTTTT
CASSEADRGRLFF
>NA|NA|TRBV4-1|15|TRBJ1-4
TGCGCCAGCAGCCAAGTCCCCGGGAGCATAGAAAAACTGTTTTTT
CASSQVPGSIEKLFF
>NA|NA|TRBV27|15|TRBJ2-7
TGTGCCAGCAGTTTAAGGGGAGGGGGAGGCTACGAGCAGTACTTC
CASSLRGGGGYEQYF
>TRBD1|NA|TRBV28|14|TRBJ1-5
TGTGCCAGCAGTTCCGGACAGGGCAATCAGCCCCAGCATTTT
CASSSGQGNQPQHF
>TRBD1|once|TRBV19|15|TRBJ2-1
TGTGCCAGTAGTGGGGCGGACAGGGTTTTCAATGAGCAGTTCTTC
CASSGADRVFNEQFF
>NA|NA|TRBV9|15|TRBJ2-1
TGTGCCAGCAGCGTAGTCCCCAACAGGGACAATGAGCAGTTCTTC
CASSVVPNRDNEQFF
>NA|NA|TRBV6-5|16|TRBJ1-4
TGTGCCAGCAGTTCCGCTTGGGGGGGGGCTGAAGAAAAACTGTTTTTT
CASSSAWGGAEEKLFF
>NA|NA|TRBV12-5|13|TRBJ2-2
TGTGCTAGTGGTTTGGAGCCTGTCGGGGAGCTGTTTTTT
CASGLEPVGELFF
>NA|NA|TRBV6-2/TRBV6-3|13|TRBJ1-3
TGTGCCAGCAGTTACTCCCTCGGAAACACCATATATTTT
CASSYSLGNTIYF
>NA|NA|TRBV9|14|TRBJ2-3
TGTGCCAGCAGCACCCAACTAGCAACAGATACGCAGTATTTT
CASSTQLATDTQYF
>NA|once|TRBV28|15|TRBJ1-2
TGTGCCAGCAGAATTCCGCCGCCTCCGGACTATGGCTACACCTTC
CASRIPPPPDYGYTF
>NA|NA|TRBV28|15|TRBJ2-6
TGTGCCAGCAGGTTGGTCTTTGGCGGGGCCAACGTCCTGACTTTC
CASRLVFGGANVLTF
>TRBD2|NA|TRBV3-1/TRBV3-2|20|TRBJ2-2
TGTGCCAGCAGCCAAGCATTTAGCGGGGCTTTACCCGCGAACACCGGGGAGCTGTTTTTT
CASSQAFSGALPANTGELFF
>NA|NA|TRBV5-1|13|TRBJ2-2
TGCGCCAGCAGCTTGGGGACAACCGGGGAGCTGTTTTTT
CASSLGTTGELFF
>TRBD1|NA|TRBV29-1|13|TRBJ1-1
TGCAGCGTTGGGGCAGGGGGAGGCACTGAAGCTTTCTTT
CSVGAGGGTEAFF
>NA|NA|TRBV7-9|13|TRBJ1-1
TGTGCCAGCAGCTTAGGCGGTAAGCCTGAAGCTTTCTTT
CASSLGGKPEAFF
>NA|few|TRBV5-5|14|TRBJ1-2
TGTGCCAGCAGCTTGGGGTTCAGGGCGGATGGCTACACCTTC
CASSLGFRADGYTF
>NA|NA|TRBV7-2|17|TRBJ1-2
TGTGCCAGCAGCTTACAGAACGGGGGGTTGGGGGACTATGGCTACACCTTC
CASSLQNGGLGDYGYTF
>TRBD2|few|TRBV28|16|TRBJ2-1
TGTGCCAGCAGCCTCGCCCTAGCGGGAACCTACAATGAGCAGTTCTTC
CASSLALAGTYNEQFF
>NA|few|TRBV30|14|TRBJ2-2
TGTGCCTGGAGGGGGCGGACCAACACCGGGGAGCTGTTTTTT
CAWRGRTNTGELFF
>NA|NA|TRBV5-8|13|TRBJ2-7
TGTGCCAGCAGCTTCTCTAGCTCCTACGAGCAGTACTTC
CASSFSSSYEQYF
>TRBD2|NA|TRBV9|20|TRBJ2-2
TGTGCCAGCAGCGCTCCGTGGACTAGCGGGAGGAGGGGGGGTGCCGGGGAGCTGTTTTTT
CASSAPWTSGRRGGAGELFF
>NA|NA|TRBV19|12|TRBJ1-2
TGTGCCAGTATAAAGGGAGGCTATGGCTACACCTTC
CASIKGGYGYTF
>TRBD2|NA|TRBV18|18|TRBJ2-3
TGTGCCAGCTCACCACGATTGCTAGCGGGTCCCAGCACAGATACGCAGTATTTT
CASSPRLLAGPSTDTQYF
>NA|NA|TRBV7-6|12|TRBJ2-1
TGTGCCAGCAGCTTCGCGGGCAATGAGCAGTTCTTC
CASSFAGNEQFF
>TRBD1|NA|TRBV3-1/TRBV3-2|17|TRBJ2-7
TGTGCCAGCAGCCAAGAATCCGGCGAGGGGGCCTCCTACGAGCAGTACTTC
CASSQESGEGASYEQYF
>NA|NA|TRBV5-1|13|TRBJ2-2
TGCGCCAGCAGCATCCTTAACACCGGGGAGCTGTTTTTT
CASSILNTGELFF
>NA|NA|TRBV7-9|14|TRBJ1-2
TGTGCCAGCAGCTTAGAGGGGAGGGGCAAGGGCTACACCTTC
CASSLEGRGKGYTF
>TRBD1|NA|TRBV11-2|15|TRBJ2-2
TGTGCCACCAATTCGGCAGGGGGAAACACCGGGGAGCTGTTTTTT
CATNSAGGNTGELFF
>NA|NA|TRBV7-3|12|TRBJ2-5
TGTGCCAGCAGCTCTCAGGGGGGGACCCAGTACTTC
CASSSQGGTQYF
>NA|NA|TRBV2|15|TRBJ1-4
TGTGCCAGCAGGGAACGGGACATTAATAATGAAAAACTGTTTTTT
CASRERDINNEKLFF
>NA|NA|TRBV24-1|12|TRBJ2-7
TGTGCCACCATGGACGGGAACTACGAGCAGTACTTC
CATMDGNYEQYF